This record covers a single T cell receptor (beta chain). TCRdb re-called the RT-PCR reads through MiXCR, storing one row per CDR3 protein. The sample has roughly 200,000 distinct CDR3 sequences; around 41% are singletons. V was trimmed by 8 bases and J by 0 bases, leaving 13 bases between them. Germline V gives CDR1 LNHNV, CDR2 YYDKDF (reference sequence). This CDR3 spans 14 amino acids. These data come from a study of patients and donors after allogeneic stem cell transplantation. The rearrangement links TRBV15 to TRBJ1-1; unclear D gene. Sequencing used blood, either unsorted or a sorted T cell fraction (not recorded which). The receptor was isolated from a human donor who was either an allogeneic HSCT recipient or a stem cell or donor lymphocyte infusion donor (not recorded which). It is not recorded whose cells these are; they may come from a transplant donor. CDR3 in DNA: TGTGCCACCGCCTCCGGGTTTATGAACACTGAAGCTTTCTTT. This translates into CATASGFMNTEAFF.